This TCR beta chain stems from a study of T cells expressing NK-cell markers. Study information: One of the eight sequenced donors was seronegative, whereas the other seven were HCMV-seropositive.

Germline lookup yields CDR1 ENHRY and CDR2 SYGVKD. This CDR3 has 16 amino acids. The cDNA for TCR beta came from 5'RACE template switching with UMIs. TCRdb derives one entry per CDR3 protein from the 5' RACE reads, leaving out DNA. This sample carries a few hundred thousand distinct CDR3 sequences, with roughly 5.2% going to the ten biggest clones. Overall study results and limits: One observes that, in a handful of donors, these clonotypes were also the leading ones within the CD3+CD56-NKG2C+ fraction.

As concerns this clonotype: The target antigen is unknown.

This receptor was taken from a man aged 18 to 70 in good health. The chain carries TRBV10-3 and TRBJ2-7; the TRBD1 assignment by TCRdb is unverifiable without DNA. The sample comprised blood T cells: a sorted CD56 or NKG2C T cell subset, CD4+ or CD8+ T cells, or bulk PBMC T cells (not recorded which). CDR3 sequence: CAISVNTGQGDGEQYF.